Sequencing of this T cell receptor beta chain was carried out in a study of cytomegalovirus exposure and HLA in healthy donors. Study-wide points: Later on, a genetic analysis was performed. It linked a missense variant in DCLRE1C with V- and J-gene trimming of TCR beta. There were some V segments, including TRBV6-2 and TRBV6-3, excluded as indistinguishable.

V trimming: 5 bases; J trimming: 4 bases; junction bases outside the gene matches: 4. In germline, CDR1 is MGHDK, CDR2 SYGVNS. This CDR3 contains 15 residues. PCR was performed using 60 Vbeta and 13 Jbeta primers. Sequencing was performed with immunoSEQ multiplex PCR; in TCRdb, only in-frame clones are kept and a portion is missing. The sample has around 120,000 clones; 81% are singletons. Concerning this clone: Its matching antigen is unknown.

The sequenced sample was PBMCs. The origin of this receptor is a man in his late teens or twenties in good health and CMV-seronegative. This chain uses TRBV25-1 with TRBJ2-3; 12 bases are a match to TRBD2. The CDR3: CASSSSGGVPDTQYF. In nucleotides, the CDR3 is TGTGCCAGCAGTTCTAGCGGGGGGGTGCCAGATACGCAGTATTTT. Using reference TRBV25-1 and TRBJ2-3 for the parts outside the CDR3, the full variable domain is EADIYQTPRYLVIGTGKKITLECSQTMGHDKMYWYQQDPGMELHLIHYSYGVNSTEKGDLSSESTVSRIRTEHFPLTLESARPSHTSQYLCASSSSGGVPDTQYFGPGTRLTVL.